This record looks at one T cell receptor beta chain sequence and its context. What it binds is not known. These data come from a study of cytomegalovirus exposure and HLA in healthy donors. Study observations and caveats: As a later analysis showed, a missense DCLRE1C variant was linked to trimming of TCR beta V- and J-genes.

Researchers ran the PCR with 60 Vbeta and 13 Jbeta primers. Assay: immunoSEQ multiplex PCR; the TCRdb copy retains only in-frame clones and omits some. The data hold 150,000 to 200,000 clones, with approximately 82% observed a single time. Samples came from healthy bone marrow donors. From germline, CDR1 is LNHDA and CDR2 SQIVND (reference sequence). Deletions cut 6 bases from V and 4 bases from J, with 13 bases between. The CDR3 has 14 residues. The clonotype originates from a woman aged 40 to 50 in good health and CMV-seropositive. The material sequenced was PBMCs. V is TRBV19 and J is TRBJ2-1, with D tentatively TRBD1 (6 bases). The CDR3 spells CASRTDRSYNEQFF. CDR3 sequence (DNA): TGTGCCAGTAGGACAGACAGGTCTTACAATGAGCAGTTCTTC.